The rows below give T cell receptor beta chains drawn from one sample of a study of blood T cells in healthy people across ages. TCRdb re-called the 5' RACE reads through MiXCR, storing one row per CDR3 protein. There are around 800,000 distinct CDR3 sequences in the sample; roughly 50% occur only once, and approximately 40% lies in the top ten. The source material was blood. Receptors were obtained from an elderly man in good health. Each CDR3 is given with its conserved first and last residue. Fields, in order: V gene, D gene, J gene, clone size, CDR3 DNA, CDR3 protein. The D gene is left open where the match is weak. Clone size is given for some rows only: seen once, a few or many times, or a class if the clone is expanded.

V gene: TRBV7-3
D gene: NA
J gene: TRBJ2-3
clone size: NA
CDR3 DNA: TGTGCCAGCAGCAGAGCGAGAATTGAAGCAGATACGCAGTATTTT
CDR3 protein: CASSRARIEADTQYF

V gene: TRBV7-2
D gene: TRBD2
J gene: TRBJ2-5
clone size: NA
CDR3 DNA: TGTGCCAGCAGCTTGGACTCACTAGCGGGAGCTAAAGGGACCCAGTACTTC
CDR3 protein: CASSLDSLAGAKGTQYF

V gene: TRBV25-1
D gene: NA
J gene: TRBJ2-7
clone size: NA
CDR3 DNA: TGTGCCAGCAGTGACGGAGGCAGGGGCTACGAGCAGTACTTC
CDR3 protein: CASSDGGRGYEQYF

V gene: TRBV2
D gene: TRBD1
J gene: TRBJ2-5
clone size: once
CDR3 DNA: TGTGCCAGCAGGGAACAGGGGTTTCAGTACTTC
CDR3 protein: CASREQGFQYF

V gene: TRBV20-1
D gene: TRBD1
J gene: TRBJ2-1
clone size: few
CDR3 DNA: TGCAGTGCTAGAGCCCGGGACAGGGGGTACGAGCAGTTCTTC
CDR3 protein: CSARARDRGYEQFF

V gene: TRBV4-2
D gene: TRBD1
J gene: TRBJ2-6
clone size: NA
CDR3 DNA: TGTGCCAGCAGTCTAACAGGGGAAAGGTCTGGGGCCAACGTCCTGACTTTC
CDR3 protein: CASSLTGERSGANVLTF

V gene: TRBV12-3/TRBV12-4
D gene: NA
J gene: TRBJ1-1
clone size: NA
CDR3 DNA: TGTGCCAGCGCCCTACAGGCCTCGAACACTGAAGCTTTCTTT
CDR3 protein: CASALQASNTEAFF

V gene: TRBV20-1
D gene: NA
J gene: TRBJ1-2
clone size: few
CDR3 DNA: TGCAGTGCTAGGACCGTTGGCTACACCTTC
CDR3 protein: CSARTVGYTF

V gene: TRBV5-1
D gene: NA
J gene: TRBJ2-5
clone size: NA
CDR3 DNA: TGCGCCAGCAGTAAAGAGTCGGAGACCCAGTACTTC
CDR3 protein: CASSKESETQYF

V gene: TRBV7-9
D gene: TRBD2
J gene: TRBJ2-1
clone size: NA
CDR3 DNA: TGTGCCAGCAGCTTGACTAGCGGACTAAGGGGAAATGAGCAGTTCTTC
CDR3 protein: CASSLTSGLRGNEQFF

V gene: TRBV12-3/TRBV12-4
D gene: TRBD1
J gene: TRBJ2-4
clone size: NA
CDR3 DNA: TGTGCCAGCAGTTTAGGCGTAGGACAGGGGGTAAAAAACATTCAGTACTTC
CDR3 protein: CASSLGVGQGVKNIQYF

V gene: TRBV11-2
D gene: NA
J gene: TRBJ1-1
clone size: NA
CDR3 DNA: TGTGCCAGCACCCGACTAGGGAACACTGAAGCTTTCTTT
CDR3 protein: CASTRLGNTEAFF

V gene: TRBV20-1
D gene: TRBD1
J gene: TRBJ1-2
clone size: NA
CDR3 DNA: TGCAGTGCTCATAACCCCTGGCAGGGGGGAAACTATGGCTACACCTTC
CDR3 protein: CSAHNPWQGGNYGYTF

V gene: TRBV20-1
D gene: TRBD2
J gene: TRBJ2-1
clone size: NA
CDR3 DNA: TGCAGTGCTGCTAGCGGGGGAAGGAATGAGCAGTTCTTC
CDR3 protein: CSAASGGRNEQFF

V gene: TRBV11-2
D gene: TRBD2
J gene: TRBJ2-3
clone size: NA
CDR3 DNA: TGTGCCAGCAGCTTAGAAGGCGGTGGGAGGGCCGTCGCAGATACGCGGTATTTT
CDR3 protein: CASSLEGGGRAVADTRYF

V gene: TRBV14
D gene: NA
J gene: TRBJ2-5
clone size: many
CDR3 DNA: TGTGCCAGCAGCCACCAAGAGACCCAGTACTTC
CDR3 protein: CASSHQETQYF

V gene: TRBV29-1
D gene: TRBD2
J gene: TRBJ2-1
clone size: NA
CDR3 DNA: TGCAGCGTTGCCCGGACTAGCGGGAACCCCTACAATGAGCAGTTCTTC
CDR3 protein: CSVARTSGNPYNEQFF

V gene: TRBV14
D gene: TRBD1
J gene: TRBJ1-1
clone size: NA
CDR3 DNA: TGTGCCAGCAGCCAAGATCGGGACAGGAGGGGCACTGAAGCTTTCTTT
CDR3 protein: CASSQDRDRRGTEAFF

V gene: TRBV3-1
D gene: NA
J gene: TRBJ1-2
clone size: NA
CDR3 DNA: TGTGCCAGCAGCCCTTTACAGGGTAAAGCTGCTGGCTACACCTTC
CDR3 protein: CASSPLQGKAAGYTF

V gene: TRBV5-1
D gene: TRBD1
J gene: TRBJ2-1
clone size: few
CDR3 DNA: TGCGCCAGCAGCCGGACAGGGGGTACATACAATGAGCAGTTCTTC
CDR3 protein: CASSRTGGTYNEQFF

V gene: TRBV7-2
D gene: NA
J gene: TRBJ1-2
clone size: NA
CDR3 DNA: TGTGCCAGCAGCTTAGGGGGGCAGGGCTACACCTTC
CDR3 protein: CASSLGGQGYTF

V gene: TRBV28
D gene: TRBD1
J gene: TRBJ1-4
clone size: NA
CDR3 DNA: TGTGCCAGTACAATAAACGAGGGCAGGGGGCGTGAAAAACTGTTTTTT
CDR3 protein: CASTINEGRGREKLFF

V gene: TRBV7-2
D gene: NA
J gene: TRBJ1-2
clone size: NA
CDR3 DNA: TGTGCCAGCAGCGCCGCCGGGGCCCACTATGGCTACACCTTC
CDR3 protein: CASSAAGAHYGYTF

V gene: TRBV20-1
D gene: NA
J gene: TRBJ2-7
clone size: NA
CDR3 DNA: TGCAGTGCCCCCGACAGACTCTACGAGCAGTACTTC
CDR3 protein: CSAPDRLYEQYF

V gene: TRBV20-1
D gene: TRBD2
J gene: TRBJ2-7
clone size: NA
CDR3 DNA: TGCAGTGCAGAAGTAGCGGGAGGGCCACGGGAGCAGTACTTC
CDR3 protein: CSAEVAGGPREQYF

V gene: TRBV5-1
D gene: NA
J gene: TRBJ1-6
clone size: NA
CDR3 DNA: TGCGCCAGCAGCTTGGCAGGGTTCTCACCCCTCCACTTT
CDR3 protein: CASSLAGFSPLHF

V gene: TRBV5-1
D gene: NA
J gene: TRBJ2-1
clone size: few
CDR3 DNA: TGCGCCAGCAGCTTTGGGCTAGCGATTAGCTCCTACAATGAGCAGTTCTTC
CDR3 protein: CASSFGLAISSYNEQFF

V gene: TRBV3-1
D gene: NA
J gene: TRBJ2-1
clone size: NA
CDR3 DNA: TGTGCCAGCAGCCAAGAGTGGCCTTACAATGAGCAGTTCTTC
CDR3 protein: CASSQEWPYNEQFF

V gene: TRBV4-1
D gene: NA
J gene: TRBJ2-4
clone size: NA
CDR3 DNA: TGCGCCAGCAGCCAAGCTGGGGGTGGGAACATTCAGTACTTC
CDR3 protein: CASSQAGGGNIQYF

V gene: TRBV2
D gene: NA
J gene: TRBJ1-1
clone size: NA
CDR3 DNA: TGTGCCAGCAATCTCCCTCGACAGTTTACTGAAGCTTTCTTT
CDR3 protein: CASNLPRQFTEAFF

V gene: TRBV7-2
D gene: TRBD1
J gene: TRBJ2-3
clone size: NA
CDR3 DNA: TGTGCCAGCGGCTCACAGGGGGGCGATACGCAGTATTTT
CDR3 protein: CASGSQGGDTQYF

V gene: TRBV24-1
D gene: NA
J gene: TRBJ2-1
clone size: NA
CDR3 DNA: TGTGCCACCAGTGATTGGGGAAAAACAGGGAATGAGCAGTTCTTC
CDR3 protein: CATSDWGKTGNEQFF

V gene: TRBV7-2
D gene: NA
J gene: TRBJ2-7
clone size: NA
CDR3 DNA: TGTGCCAGCAGCCCAAGGGTCGGGACATACGAATACGAGCAGTACTTC
CDR3 protein: CASSPRVGTYEYEQYF

V gene: TRBV7-8
D gene: NA
J gene: TRBJ2-1
clone size: NA
CDR3 DNA: TGTGCCAGCAGCTTTCGTGAGGGCCTCTCCTACAATGAGCAGTTCTTC
CDR3 protein: CASSFREGLSYNEQFF

V gene: TRBV13
D gene: TRBD1
J gene: TRBJ2-7
clone size: few
CDR3 DNA: TGTGCCAGCAGTCTAGGATCACCCGGGACAGGGGGAGACTACGAGCAGTACTTC
CDR3 protein: CASSLGSPGTGGDYEQYF

V gene: TRBV12-3/TRBV12-4
D gene: TRBD1
J gene: TRBJ2-7
clone size: few
CDR3 DNA: TGTGCCAGCAGTTTCCGACAGGGTCGGCAGTACTTC
CDR3 protein: CASSFRQGRQYF

V gene: TRBV12-3/TRBV12-4
D gene: NA
J gene: TRBJ2-5
clone size: many
CDR3 DNA: TGTGCCAGCAGTTTCTTGGAGACCCAGTACTTC
CDR3 protein: CASSFLETQYF

V gene: TRBV5-5
D gene: NA
J gene: TRBJ1-5
clone size: few
CDR3 DNA: TGTGCCAGCAGCCTAGGACAGCTAAATAGCAATCAGCCCCAGCATTTT
CDR3 protein: CASSLGQLNSNQPQHF

V gene: TRBV30
D gene: NA
J gene: TRBJ1-2
clone size: few
CDR3 DNA: TGTGCCTGGACCCAAAAAAAATTCGGGGGCTACACCTTC
CDR3 protein: CAWTQKKFGGYTF

V gene: TRBV5-1
D gene: NA
J gene: TRBJ1-2
clone size: NA
CDR3 DNA: TGCGCCAGCAGTTCCAATCCGGACGATGGCTGCACCTTC
CDR3 protein: CASSSNPDDGCTF

V gene: TRBV7-9
D gene: TRBD1
J gene: TRBJ1-1
clone size: NA
CDR3 DNA: TGTGCCAGCAGCTCATGGGGACAGGACATGAACACTGAAGCTTTCTTT
CDR3 protein: CASSSWGQDMNTEAFF

V gene: TRBV7-2
D gene: TRBD2
J gene: TRBJ2-1
clone size: NA
CDR3 DNA: TGTGCCAGCAGCTCCCAACGGGGACTAGCGTACAATGAGCAGTTCTTC
CDR3 protein: CASSSQRGLAYNEQFF

V gene: TRBV5-5
D gene: NA
J gene: TRBJ2-1
clone size: NA
CDR3 DNA: TGTGCCAGCAGCTTGACCCAGCCCGTCTACAATGAGCAGTTCTTC
CDR3 protein: CASSLTQPVYNEQFF

V gene: TRBV6-5
D gene: TRBD1
J gene: TRBJ2-1
clone size: NA
CDR3 DNA: TGTGCCAGCAGACCTCAGGGGGCCGGGGACAATGAGCAGTTCTTC
CDR3 protein: CASRPQGAGDNEQFF

V gene: TRBV29-1
D gene: NA
J gene: TRBJ2-4
clone size: many
CDR3 DNA: TGCAGCGTGGAAAACCGGGGCGGAATTCAGTACTTC
CDR3 protein: CSVENRGGIQYF

V gene: TRBV7-2
D gene: NA
J gene: TRBJ2-3
clone size: few
CDR3 DNA: TGTGCCAGCAGCCCTCCCCCACTAGAGGACAGATACGCGTATTTT
CDR3 protein: CASSPPPLEDRYAYF

V gene: TRBV5-4
D gene: NA
J gene: TRBJ1-1
clone size: NA
CDR3 DNA: TGTGCCAGCAGCTTGGGGGAATTCGCTGAAGCTTTCTTT
CDR3 protein: CASSLGEFAEAFF

V gene: TRBV10-1
D gene: TRBD1
J gene: TRBJ2-5
clone size: NA
CDR3 DNA: TGCGCCAGCAATGCTCAGGGGGCTGCACAAAAAGAGACCCAGTACTTC
CDR3 protein: CASNAQGAAQKETQYF